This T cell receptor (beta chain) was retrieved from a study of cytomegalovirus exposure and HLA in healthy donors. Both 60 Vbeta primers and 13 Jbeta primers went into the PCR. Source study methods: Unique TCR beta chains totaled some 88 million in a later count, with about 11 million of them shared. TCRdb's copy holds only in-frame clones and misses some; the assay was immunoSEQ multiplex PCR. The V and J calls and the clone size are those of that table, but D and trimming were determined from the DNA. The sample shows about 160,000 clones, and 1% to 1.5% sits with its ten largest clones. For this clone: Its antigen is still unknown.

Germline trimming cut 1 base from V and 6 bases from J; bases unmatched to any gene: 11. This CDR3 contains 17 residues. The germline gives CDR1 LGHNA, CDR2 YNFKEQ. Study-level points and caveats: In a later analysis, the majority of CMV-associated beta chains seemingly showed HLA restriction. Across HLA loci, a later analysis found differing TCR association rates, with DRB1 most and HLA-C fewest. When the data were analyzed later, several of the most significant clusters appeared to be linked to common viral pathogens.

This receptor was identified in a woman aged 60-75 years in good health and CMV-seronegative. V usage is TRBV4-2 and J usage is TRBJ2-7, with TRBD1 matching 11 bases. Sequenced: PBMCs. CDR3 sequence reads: CASSQAPPGTGGLEQYF. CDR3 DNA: TGTGCCAGCAGCCAAGCCCCGCCGGGGACAGGGGGTCTCGAGCAGTACTTC.